This TCR beta chain comes out of a study of T-cell reconstitution after alpha-beta-depleted transplantation in children. Library preparation (for TCRbeta) was performed with unique molecular identifiers. TCRdb independently ran MiXCR on the PCR reads; one entry per CDR3 protein. This table holds around 450,000 distinct CDR3 sequences, about 10% found once. At least ten counts were recorded for this clonotype. No antigen is known for it. V lost 6 bases, J lost 4 bases, and 18 bases lay in between. Germline V gene lookup returns CDR1 DFQATT and CDR2 SNEGSKA (reference sequence). The CDR3 is made up of 14 amino acids. Overall study results and limits: When one year had passed after transplant, most T-cell counts and diversity came from newly produced T cells. At day 60, the high TCRbeta diversity found in some patients originated from recipient T cells and thymic progenitors that had survived.

The clonotype comes from a child under 10 years old with inherited bone marrow failure, due to receive a stem cell transplant. The sample was PBMCs, taken before TCRalphabeta/CD19-depleted stem cell transplant. This rearrangement joins TRBV20-1 to TRBJ1-1; weak D call: TRBD1 (5 bases). In nucleotides, the CDR3 is TGCAGTGCCCCCCACAGGCTTCAAGCCACTGAAGCTTTCTTT. Its translation is CSAPHRLQATEAFF.